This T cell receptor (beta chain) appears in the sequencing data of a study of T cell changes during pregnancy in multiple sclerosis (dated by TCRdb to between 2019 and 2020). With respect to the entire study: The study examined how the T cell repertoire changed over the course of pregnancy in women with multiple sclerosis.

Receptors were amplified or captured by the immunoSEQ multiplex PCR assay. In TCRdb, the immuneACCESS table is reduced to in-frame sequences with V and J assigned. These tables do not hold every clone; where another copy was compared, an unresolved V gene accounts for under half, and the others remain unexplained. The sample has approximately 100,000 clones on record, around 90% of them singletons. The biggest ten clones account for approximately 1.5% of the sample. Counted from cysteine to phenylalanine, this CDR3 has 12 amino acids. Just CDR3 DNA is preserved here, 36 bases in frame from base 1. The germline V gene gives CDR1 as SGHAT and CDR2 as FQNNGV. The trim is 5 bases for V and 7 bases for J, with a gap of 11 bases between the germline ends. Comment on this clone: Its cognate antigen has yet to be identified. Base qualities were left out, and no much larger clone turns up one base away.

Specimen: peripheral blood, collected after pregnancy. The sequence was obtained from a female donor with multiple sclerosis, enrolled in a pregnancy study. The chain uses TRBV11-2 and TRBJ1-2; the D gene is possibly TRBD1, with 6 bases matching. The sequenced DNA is TGTGCCAGCAGCACACAGGGATTTGGCTACACCTTC. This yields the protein CASSTQGFGYTF.